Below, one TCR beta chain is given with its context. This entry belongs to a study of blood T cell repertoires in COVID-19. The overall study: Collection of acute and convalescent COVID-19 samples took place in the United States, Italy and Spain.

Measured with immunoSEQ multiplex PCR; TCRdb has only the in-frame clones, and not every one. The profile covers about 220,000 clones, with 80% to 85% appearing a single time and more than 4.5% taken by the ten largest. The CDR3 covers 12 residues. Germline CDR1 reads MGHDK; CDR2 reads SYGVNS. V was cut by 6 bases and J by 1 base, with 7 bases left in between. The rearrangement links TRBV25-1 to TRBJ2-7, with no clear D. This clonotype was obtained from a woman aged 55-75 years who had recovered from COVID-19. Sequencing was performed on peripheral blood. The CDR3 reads CASRGWSYEQYF. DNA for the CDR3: TGTGCCAGCAGGGGCTGGTCCTACGAGCAGTACTTC.